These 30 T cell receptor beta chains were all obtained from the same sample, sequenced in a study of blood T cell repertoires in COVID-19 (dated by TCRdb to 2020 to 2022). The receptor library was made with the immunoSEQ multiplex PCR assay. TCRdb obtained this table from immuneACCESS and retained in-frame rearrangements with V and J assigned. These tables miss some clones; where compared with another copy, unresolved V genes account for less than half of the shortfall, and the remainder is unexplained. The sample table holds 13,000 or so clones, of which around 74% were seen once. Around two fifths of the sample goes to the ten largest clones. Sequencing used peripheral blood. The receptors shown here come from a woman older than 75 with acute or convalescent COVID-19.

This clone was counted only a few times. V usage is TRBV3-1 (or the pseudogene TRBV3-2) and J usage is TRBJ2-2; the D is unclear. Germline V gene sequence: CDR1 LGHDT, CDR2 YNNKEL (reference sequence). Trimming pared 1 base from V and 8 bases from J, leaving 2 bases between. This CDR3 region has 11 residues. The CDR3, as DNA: TGTGCCAGCAGCCAAGCGGGGGAGCTGTTTTTT. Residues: CASSQAGELFF.

The DNA of the CDR3 is TGCAGCGTTGACGAACCGTCGGGGGGGCGAGATACGCAGTATTTT. Its protein is CSVDEPSGGRDTQYF. The chain recombines TRBV29-1 with TRBJ2-3, with 8 bases matching TRBD2. Per the germline V gene, CDR1 is SQVTM and CDR2 is ANQGSEA. With 3 bases clipped from V and 5 bases from J, the junction kept 10 bases outside the gene matches. The CDR3 has 15 amino acids.

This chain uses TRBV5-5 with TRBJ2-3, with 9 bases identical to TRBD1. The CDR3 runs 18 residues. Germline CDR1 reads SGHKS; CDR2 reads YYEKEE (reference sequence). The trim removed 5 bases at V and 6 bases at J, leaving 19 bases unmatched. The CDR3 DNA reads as TGTGCCAGCAGTTTGATCTACCGGGACAGGGTTCGTAGTGATACGCAGTATTTT. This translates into CASSLIYRDRVRSDTQYF. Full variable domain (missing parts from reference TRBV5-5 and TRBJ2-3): DAGVTQSPTHLIKTRGQQVTLRCSPISGHKSVSWYQQVLGQGPQFIFQYYEKEERGRGNFPDRFSARQFPNYSSELNVNALLLGDSALYLCASSLIYRDRVRSDTQYFGPGTRLTVL.

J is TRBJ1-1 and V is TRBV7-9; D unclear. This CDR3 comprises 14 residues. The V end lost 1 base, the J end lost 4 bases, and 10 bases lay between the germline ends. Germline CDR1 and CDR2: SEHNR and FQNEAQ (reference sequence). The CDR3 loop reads CASSLGQLATEAFF. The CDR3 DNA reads TGTGCCAGCAGCTTAGGGCAGTTGGCCACTGAAGCTTTCTTT.

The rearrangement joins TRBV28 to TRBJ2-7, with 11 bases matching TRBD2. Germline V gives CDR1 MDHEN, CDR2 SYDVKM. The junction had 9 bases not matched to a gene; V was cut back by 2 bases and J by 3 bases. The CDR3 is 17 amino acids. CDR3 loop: CASSLAILAGGNYEQYF. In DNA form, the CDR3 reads TGTGCCAGCAGTTTAGCAATTCTAGCGGGGGGAAACTACGAGCAGTACTTC.

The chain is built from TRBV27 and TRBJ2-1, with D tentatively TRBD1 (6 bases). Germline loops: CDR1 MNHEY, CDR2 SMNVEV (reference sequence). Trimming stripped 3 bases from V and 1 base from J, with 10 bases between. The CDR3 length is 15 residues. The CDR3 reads CASSFLGASYNEQFF. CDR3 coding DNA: TGTGCCAGCAGTTTTCTGGGGGCGTCCTACAATGAGCAGTTCTTC.

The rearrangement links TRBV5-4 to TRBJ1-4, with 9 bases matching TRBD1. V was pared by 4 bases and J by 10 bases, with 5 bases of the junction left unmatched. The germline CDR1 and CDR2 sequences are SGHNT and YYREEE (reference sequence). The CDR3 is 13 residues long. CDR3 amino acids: CASSRTGEAKLFF. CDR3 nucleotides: TGTGCCAGCAGCCGGACAGGGGAGGCAAAACTGTTTTTT. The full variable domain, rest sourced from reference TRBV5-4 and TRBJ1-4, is ETGVTQSPTHLIKTRGQQVTLRCSSQSGHNTVSWYQQALGQGPQFIFQYYREEENGRGNFPPRFSGLQFPNYSSELNVNALELDDSALYLCASSRTGEAKLFFGSGTQLSVL.

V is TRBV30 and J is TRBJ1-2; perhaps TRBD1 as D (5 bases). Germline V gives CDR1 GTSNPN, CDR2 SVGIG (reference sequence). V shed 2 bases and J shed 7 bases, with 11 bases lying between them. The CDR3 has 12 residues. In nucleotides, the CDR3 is TGTGCCTGGAGTCTGGGCAGGGTTGGCTACACCTTC. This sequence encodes CAWSLGRVGYTF.

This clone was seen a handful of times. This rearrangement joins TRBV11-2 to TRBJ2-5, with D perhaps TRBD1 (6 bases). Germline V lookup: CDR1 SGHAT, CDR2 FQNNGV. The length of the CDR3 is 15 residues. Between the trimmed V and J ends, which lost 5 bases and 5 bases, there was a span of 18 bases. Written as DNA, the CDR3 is TGTGCCAGCAGCCTCGGGACAACGACCCGGGAGACCCAGTACTTC. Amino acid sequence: CASSLGTTTRETQYF.

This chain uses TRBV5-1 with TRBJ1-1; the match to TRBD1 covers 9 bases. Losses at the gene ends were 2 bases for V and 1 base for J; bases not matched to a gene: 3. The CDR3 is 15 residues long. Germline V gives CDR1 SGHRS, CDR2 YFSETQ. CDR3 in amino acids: CASSFTGGGNTEAFF. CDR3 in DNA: TGCGCCAGCAGCTTTACAGGGGGCGGGAACACTGAAGCTTTCTTT.

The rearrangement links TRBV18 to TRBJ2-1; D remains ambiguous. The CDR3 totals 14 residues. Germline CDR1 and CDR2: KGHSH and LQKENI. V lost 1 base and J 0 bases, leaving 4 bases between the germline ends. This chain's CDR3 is CASSPQSSYNEQFF. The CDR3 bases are TGTGCCAGCTCACCACAGAGCTCCTACAATGAGCAGTTCTTC.

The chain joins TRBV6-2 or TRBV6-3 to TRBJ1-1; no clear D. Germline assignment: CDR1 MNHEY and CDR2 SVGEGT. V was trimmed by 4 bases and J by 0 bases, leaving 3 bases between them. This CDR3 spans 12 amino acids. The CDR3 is CASSLMNTEAFF. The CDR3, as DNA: TGTGCCAGCAGTTTAATGAACACTGAAGCTTTCTTT.

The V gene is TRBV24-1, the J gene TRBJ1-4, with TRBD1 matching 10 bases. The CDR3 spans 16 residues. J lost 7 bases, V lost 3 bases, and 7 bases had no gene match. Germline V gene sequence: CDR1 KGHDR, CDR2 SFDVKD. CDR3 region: CATSDGGQGFGEKLFF. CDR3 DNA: TGTGCCACCAGTGATGGGGGACAGGGGTTCGGTGAAAAACTGTTTTTT.

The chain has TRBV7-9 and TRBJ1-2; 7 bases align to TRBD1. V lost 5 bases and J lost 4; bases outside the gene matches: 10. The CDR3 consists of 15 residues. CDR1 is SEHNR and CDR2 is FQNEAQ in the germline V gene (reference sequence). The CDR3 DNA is TGTGCCAGCAGCGTTCGACAGGGCGGCTTCTATGGCTACACCTTC. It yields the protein CASSVRQGGFYGYTF.

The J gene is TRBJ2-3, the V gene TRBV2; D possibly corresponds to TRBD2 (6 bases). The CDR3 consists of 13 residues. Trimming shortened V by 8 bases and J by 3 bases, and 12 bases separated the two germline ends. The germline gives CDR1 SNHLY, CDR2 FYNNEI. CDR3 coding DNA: TGTGCCAGCTCGGGGAGGATGACAGATACGCAGTATTTT. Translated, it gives CASSGRMTDTQYF. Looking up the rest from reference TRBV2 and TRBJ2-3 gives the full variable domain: EPEVTQTPSHQVTQMGQEVILRCVPISNHLYFYWYRQILGQKVEFLVSFYNNEISEKSEIFDDQFSVERPDGSNFTLKIRSTKLEDSAMYFCASSGRMTDTQYFGPGTRLTVL.

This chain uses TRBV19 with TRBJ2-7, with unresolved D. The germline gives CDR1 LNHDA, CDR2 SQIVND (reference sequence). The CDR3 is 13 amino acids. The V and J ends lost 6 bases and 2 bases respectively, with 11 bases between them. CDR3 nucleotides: TGTGCCAGTAGCATCCCGGGTACCTACGAGCAGTACTTC. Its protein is CASSIPGTYEQYF.

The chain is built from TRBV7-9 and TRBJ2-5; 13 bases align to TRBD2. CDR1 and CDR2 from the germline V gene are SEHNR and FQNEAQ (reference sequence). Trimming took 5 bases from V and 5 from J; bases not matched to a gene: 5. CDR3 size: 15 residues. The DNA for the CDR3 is TGTGCCAGCAGCGCGACTAGCGGGGGGCGGGAGACCCAGTACTTC. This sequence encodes CASSATSGGRETQYF.

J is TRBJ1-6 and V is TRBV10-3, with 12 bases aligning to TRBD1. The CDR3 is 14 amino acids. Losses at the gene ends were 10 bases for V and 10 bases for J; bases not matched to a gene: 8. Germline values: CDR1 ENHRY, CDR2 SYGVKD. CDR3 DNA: TGTGCCACGCTAGGGACAGGGGGCCTATCACCCCTCCACTTT. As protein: CATLGTGGLSPLHF.

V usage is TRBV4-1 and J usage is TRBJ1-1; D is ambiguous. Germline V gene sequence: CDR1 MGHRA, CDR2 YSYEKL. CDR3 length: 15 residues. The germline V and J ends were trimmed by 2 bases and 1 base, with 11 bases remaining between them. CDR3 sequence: CASSQSPNTNTEAFF. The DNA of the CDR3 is TGCGCCAGCAGCCAATCCCCGAACACGAACACTGAAGCTTTCTTT.

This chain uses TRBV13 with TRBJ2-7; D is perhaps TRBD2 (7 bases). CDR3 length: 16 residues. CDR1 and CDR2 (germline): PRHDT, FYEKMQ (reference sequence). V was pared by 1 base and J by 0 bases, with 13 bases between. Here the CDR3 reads CASSLAGRGSSYEQYF. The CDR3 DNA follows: TGTGCCAGCAGCTTAGCGGGGAGGGGGAGCTCCTACGAGCAGTACTTC.

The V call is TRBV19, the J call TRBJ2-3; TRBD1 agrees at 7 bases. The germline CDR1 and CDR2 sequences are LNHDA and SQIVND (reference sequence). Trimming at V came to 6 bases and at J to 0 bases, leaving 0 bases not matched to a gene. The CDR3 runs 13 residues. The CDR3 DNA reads TGTGCCAGTAGGGGACAGAGCACAGATACGCAGTATTTT. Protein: CASRGQSTDTQYF.

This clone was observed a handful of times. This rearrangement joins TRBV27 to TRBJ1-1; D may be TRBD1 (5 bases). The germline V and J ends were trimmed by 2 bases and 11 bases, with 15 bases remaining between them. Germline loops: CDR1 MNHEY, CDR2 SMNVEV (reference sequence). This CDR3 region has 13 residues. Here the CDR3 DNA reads TGTGCCAGCAGTTTAAATCCCGGACATGGTGCTTTCTTT. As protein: CASSLNPGHGAFF.

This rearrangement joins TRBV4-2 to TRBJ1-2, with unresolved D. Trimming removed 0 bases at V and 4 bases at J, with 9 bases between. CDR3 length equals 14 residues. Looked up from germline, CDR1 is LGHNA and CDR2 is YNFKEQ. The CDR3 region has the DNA TGTGCCAGCAGCCAAGACCGGGTTGGCTATGGCTACACCTTC. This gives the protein CASSQDRVGYGYTF.

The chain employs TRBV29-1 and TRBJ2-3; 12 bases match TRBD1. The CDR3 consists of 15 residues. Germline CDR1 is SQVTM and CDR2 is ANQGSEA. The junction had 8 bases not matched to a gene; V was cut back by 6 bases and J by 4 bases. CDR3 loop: CSVAGTGGASDTQYF. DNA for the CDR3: TGCAGCGTGGCCGGGACAGGGGGCGCCTCAGATACGCAGTATTTT.

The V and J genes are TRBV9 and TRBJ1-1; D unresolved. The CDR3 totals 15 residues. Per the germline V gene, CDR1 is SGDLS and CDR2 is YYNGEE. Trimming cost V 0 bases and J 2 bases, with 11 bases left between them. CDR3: CASSVVPSGNTEAFF. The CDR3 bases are TGTGCCAGCAGCGTAGTCCCCTCGGGAAACACTGAAGCTTTCTTT. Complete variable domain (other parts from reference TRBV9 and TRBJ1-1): DSGVTQTPKHLITATGQRVTLRCSPRSGDLSVYWYQQSLDQGLQFLIQYYNGEERAKGNILERFSAQQFPDLHSELNLSSLELGDSALYFCASSVVPSGNTEAFFGQGTRLTVV.

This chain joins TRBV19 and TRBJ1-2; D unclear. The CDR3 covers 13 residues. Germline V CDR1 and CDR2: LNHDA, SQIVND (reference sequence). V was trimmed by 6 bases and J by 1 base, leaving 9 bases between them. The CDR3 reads CASRKTDNYGYTF. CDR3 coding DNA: TGTGCCAGTAGGAAGACTGATAACTATGGCTACACCTTC.

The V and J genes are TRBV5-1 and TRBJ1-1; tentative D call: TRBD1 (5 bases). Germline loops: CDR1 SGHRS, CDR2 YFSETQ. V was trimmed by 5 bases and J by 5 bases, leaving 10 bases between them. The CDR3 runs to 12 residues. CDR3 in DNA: TGCGCCAGCAGAGTGACAGATACTGAAGCTTTCTTT. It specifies CASRVTDTEAFF.

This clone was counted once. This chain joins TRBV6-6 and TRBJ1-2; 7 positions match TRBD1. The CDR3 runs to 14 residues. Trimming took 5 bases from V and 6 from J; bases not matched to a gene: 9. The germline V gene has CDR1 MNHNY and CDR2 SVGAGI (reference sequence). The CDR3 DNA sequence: TGTGCCAGCAGTACGGGGACAGAGGGGGATGGCTACACCTTC. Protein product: CASSTGTEGDGYTF.

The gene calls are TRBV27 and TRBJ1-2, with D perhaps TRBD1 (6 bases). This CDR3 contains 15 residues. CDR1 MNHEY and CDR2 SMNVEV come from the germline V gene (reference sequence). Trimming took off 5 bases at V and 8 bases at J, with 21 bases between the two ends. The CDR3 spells CASSGSNRALGGYTF. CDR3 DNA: TGTGCCAGCAGTGGATCAAACAGGGCCCTGGGGGGCTACACCTTC.

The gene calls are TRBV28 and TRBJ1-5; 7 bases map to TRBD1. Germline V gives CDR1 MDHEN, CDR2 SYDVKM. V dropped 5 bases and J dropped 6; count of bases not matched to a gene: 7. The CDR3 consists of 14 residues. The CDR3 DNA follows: TGTGCCAGCAGTCTGACAGGGTTTGGTCAGCCCCAGCATTTT. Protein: CASSLTGFGQPQHF.